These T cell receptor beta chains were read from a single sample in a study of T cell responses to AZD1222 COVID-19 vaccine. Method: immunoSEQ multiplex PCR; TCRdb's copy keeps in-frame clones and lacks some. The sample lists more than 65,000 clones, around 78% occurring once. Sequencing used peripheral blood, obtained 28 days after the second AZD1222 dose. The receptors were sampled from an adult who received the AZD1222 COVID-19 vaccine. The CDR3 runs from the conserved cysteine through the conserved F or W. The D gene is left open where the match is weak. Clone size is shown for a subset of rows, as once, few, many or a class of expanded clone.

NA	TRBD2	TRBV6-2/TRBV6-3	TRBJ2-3	TGTGCCAGCAGTTACCGGGACTACGCTCACACAGATACGCAGTATTTT	CASSYRDYAHTDTQYF
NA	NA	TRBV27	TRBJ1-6	TGTGCCAGCAGTCCCTACAGGGAAGTACGATCACCCCTCCACTTT	CASSPYREVRSPLHF
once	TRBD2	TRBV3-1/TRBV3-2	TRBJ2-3	TGTGCCAGCAGCCTCAGGACTAGCGGGAGCTCAATGGGAACCACAGATACGCAGTATTTT	CASSLRTSGSSMGTTDTQYF
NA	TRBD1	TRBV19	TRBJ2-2	TGTGCCAGTAGTTCGGACAGGGGGGGAGGGCCCGGGGAGCTGTTTTTT	CASSSDRGGGPGELFF
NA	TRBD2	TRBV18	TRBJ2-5	TGTGCCAGCTCACTCGACACTAGCGCCTCACAGTACTTC	CASSLDTSASQYF
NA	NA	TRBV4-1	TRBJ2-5	TGCGCCAGCAGCTCTGGGACGGTAACGGGGGAGACCCAGTACTTC	CASSSGTVTGETQYF
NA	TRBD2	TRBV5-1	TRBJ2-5	TGCGCCAGCAGCCTTCCGACTAGCGGGGGGGCAGGGGCCCAGTACTTC	CASSLPTSGGAGAQYF
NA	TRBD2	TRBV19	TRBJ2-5	TGTGCCAGTAGTTTAGCGGGAAAGGAGACCCAGTACTTC	CASSLAGKETQYF
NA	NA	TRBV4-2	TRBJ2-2	TGTGCCAGCAGCCAAGGCCCGGGGAACACCGGGGAGCTGTTTTTT	CASSQGPGNTGELFF
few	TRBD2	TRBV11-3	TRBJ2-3	TGTGCCAGCAGCCCGGGAGGGACGGACCTGTATACGCAGTATTTT	CASSPGGTDLYTQYF